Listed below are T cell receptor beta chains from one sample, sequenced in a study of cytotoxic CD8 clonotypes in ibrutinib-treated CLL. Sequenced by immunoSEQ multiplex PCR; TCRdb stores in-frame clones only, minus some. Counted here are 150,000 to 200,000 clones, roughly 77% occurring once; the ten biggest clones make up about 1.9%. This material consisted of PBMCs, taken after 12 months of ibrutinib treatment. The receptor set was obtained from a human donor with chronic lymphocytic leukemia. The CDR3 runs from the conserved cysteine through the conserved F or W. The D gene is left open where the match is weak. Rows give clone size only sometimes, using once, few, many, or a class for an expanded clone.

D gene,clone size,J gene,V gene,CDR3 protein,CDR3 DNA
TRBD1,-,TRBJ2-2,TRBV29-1,CSVVARGTGAVTGELFF,TGCAGCGTTGTAGCTCGTGGGACAGGGGCCGTCACCGGGGAGCTGTTTTTT
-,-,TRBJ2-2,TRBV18,CASSPPQAGNTGELFF,TGTGCCAGCTCACCACCCCAAGCGGGGAACACCGGGGAGCTGTTTTTT
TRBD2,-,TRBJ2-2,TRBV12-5,CASGLGLAGGPGELFF,TGTGCTAGTGGTTTGGGACTAGCGGGAGGGCCCGGGGAGCTGTTTTTT
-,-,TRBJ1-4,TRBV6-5,CASSYGGVDEKLFF,TGTGCCAGCAGTTATGGGGGGGTAGATGAAAAACTGTTTTTT
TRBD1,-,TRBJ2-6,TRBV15,CATALGQLSGANVLTF,TGTGCCACCGCCCTGGGACAGCTCTCTGGGGCCAACGTCCTGACTTTC
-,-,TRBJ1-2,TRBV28,CASIRGGPYGYTF,TGTGCCAGCATTCGGGGAGGCCCGTATGGCTACACCTTC
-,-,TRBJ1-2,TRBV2,CASSDGSNYGYTF,TGTGCCAGCAGTGATGGGTCTAACTATGGCTACACCTTC
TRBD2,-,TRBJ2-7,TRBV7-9,CASSLGAGASYEQYF,TGTGCCAGCAGCTTAGGAGCGGGGGCCTCCTACGAGCAGTACTTC
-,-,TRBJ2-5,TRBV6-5,CASSYGQGLKTQYF,TGTGCCAGCAGTTACGGGCAGGGGTTGAAGACCCAGTACTTC
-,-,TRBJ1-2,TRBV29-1,CSVERGSAVNYGYTF,TGCAGCGTTGAGAGGGGGTCGGCGGTTAACTATGGCTACACCTTC
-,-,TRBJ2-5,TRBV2,CASSVSGGKTQYF,TGTGCCAGCAGTGTCTCAGGGGGGAAGACCCAGTACTTC
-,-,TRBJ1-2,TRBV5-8,CASSSRGLARTSYGYTF,TGTGCCAGCAGCTCACGAGGGTTGGCCAGGACCTCGTATGGCTACACCTTC
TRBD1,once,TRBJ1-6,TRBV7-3,CASGTGHNSPLHF,TGTGCCAGCGGGACAGGCCATAATTCACCCCTCCACTTT
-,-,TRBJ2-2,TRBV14,CASSPRVAGELFF,TGTGCCAGCAGCCCACGTGTTGCCGGGGAGCTGTTTTTT
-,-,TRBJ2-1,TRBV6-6,CASLRFSRDEQFF,TGTGCCAGCTTGAGGTTCTCGCGGGATGAGCAGTTCTTC
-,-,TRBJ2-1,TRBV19,CASSSPRPASSYNEQFF,TGTGCCAGTAGTAGTCCTAGACCCGCCAGCTCCTACAATGAGCAGTTCTTC
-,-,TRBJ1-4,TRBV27,CASSLSRGREKLFF,TGTGCCAGCAGTTTGTCTAGGGGTCGGGAAAAACTGTTTTTT
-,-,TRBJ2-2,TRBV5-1,CASSLVEGNTGELFF,TGCGCCAGCAGCTTGGTGGAGGGGAACACCGGGGAGCTGTTTTTT
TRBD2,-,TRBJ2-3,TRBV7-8,CASSLRTYGGLAGGPPQYF,TGTGCCAGCAGCTTACGAACATACGGAGGGCTAGCGGGAGGGCCTCCGCAGTATTTT
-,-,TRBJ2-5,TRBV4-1,CASSQVFGLQETQYF,TGCGCCAGCAGCCAAGTCTTCGGCCTACAAGAGACCCAGTACTTC
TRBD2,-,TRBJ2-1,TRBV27,CASSHTSGAYNEQFF,TGTGCCAGCAGTCACACTAGCGGAGCTTACAATGAGCAGTTCTTC
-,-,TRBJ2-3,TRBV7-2,CASSTKRRRATPSADTQYF,TGTGCCAGCAGCACGAAAAGGCGCAGAGCGACTCCGAGCGCAGATACGCAGTATTTT
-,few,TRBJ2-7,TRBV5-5,CASSLEDRSVWYEQYF,TGTGCCAGCAGCTTGGAAGACAGGTCCGTTTGGTACGAGCAGTACTTC
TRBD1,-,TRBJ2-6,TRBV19,CASRRGTGGSGANVLTF,TGTGCCAGTAGGAGAGGGACAGGGGGATCTGGGGCCAACGTCCTGACTTTC
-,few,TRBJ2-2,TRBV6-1,CASRPFWGAGELFF,TGTGCCAGCAGACCCTTTTGGGGGGCCGGGGAGCTGTTTTTT
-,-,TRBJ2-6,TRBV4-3,CASSMLTSQSRANVLTF,TGCGCCAGCAGCATGCTTACGTCACAAAGTCGGGCCAACGTCCTGACTTTC
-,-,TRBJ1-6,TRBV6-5,CASSYSPSGDNSPLHF,TGTGCCAGCAGTTACTCACCATCTGGTGACAATTCACCCCTCCACTTT
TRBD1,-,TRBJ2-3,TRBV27,CASSRQGASTDTQYF,TGTGCCAGCAGCCGACAGGGGGCTAGCACAGATACGCAGTATTTT
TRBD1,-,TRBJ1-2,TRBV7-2,CASSFSALPNRGGYTF,TGTGCCAGCAGCTTTTCCGCTCTTCCCAACAGGGGTGGCTACACCTTC
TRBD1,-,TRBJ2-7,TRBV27,CASRLGDRDNLQYF,TGTGCCAGCAGACTTGGGGACAGGGACAACCTACAGTACTTC
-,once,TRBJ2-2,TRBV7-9,CASSQVVGGELFF,TGTGCCAGCAGCCAGGTCGTGGGCGGGGAGCTGTTTTTT
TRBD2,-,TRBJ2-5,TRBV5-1,CASSFSSGRAETQYF,TGCGCCAGCAGCTTTTCTAGCGGGAGGGCAGAGACCCAGTACTTC
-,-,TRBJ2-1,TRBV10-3,CATSRGLDSSYNEQFF,TGTGCCACCTCCCGGGGGTTAGATAGCTCCTACAATGAGCAGTTCTTC
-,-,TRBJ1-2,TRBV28,CASLRGSPYNYGYTF,TGTGCCAGCCTGCGGGGGTCCCCCTATAACTATGGCTACACCTTC
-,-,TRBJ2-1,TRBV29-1,CSVGSSYNEQFF,TGCAGCGTTGGGTCCAGCTACAATGAGCAGTTCTTC
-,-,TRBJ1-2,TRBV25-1,CASSSGGGRYGYTF,TGTGCCAGCAGTTCTGGGGGGGGGCGGTACGGCTACACCTTC
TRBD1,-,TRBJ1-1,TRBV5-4,CASSPQGSTEAFF,TGTGCCAGCAGCCCACAGGGGAGCACTGAAGCTTTCTTT
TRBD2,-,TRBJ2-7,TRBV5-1,CASSLVAGGSYEQYF,TGCGCCAGCAGCTTGGTAGCGGGAGGTTCCTACGAGCAGTACTTC
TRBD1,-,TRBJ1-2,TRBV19,CASSIVQGTYGYTF,TGTGCCAGTAGTATAGTACAGGGGACCTATGGCTACACCTTC
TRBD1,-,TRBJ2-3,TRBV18,CASSPPVGGPDTQYF,TGTGCCAGCTCACCACCGGTAGGGGGCCCAGATACGCAGTATTTT
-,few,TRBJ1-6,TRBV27,CARSDRRPLHF,TGTGCCAGGAGTGACAGGCGGCCCCTCCACTTT
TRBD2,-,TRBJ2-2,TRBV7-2,CASSFRLSGRTGELFF,TGTGCCAGCAGCTTTCGACTAAGCGGGAGGACCGGGGAGCTGTTTTTT